The present TCR beta chain was sequenced within a study of blood T cell repertoires in COVID-19. The CDR3 covers 13 residues. Trimming stripped 6 bases from V and 4 bases from J, with 12 bases between. Looked up from germline, CDR1 is SNHLY and CDR2 is FYNNEI. Per the authors' pipeline: Amplified reference gene primers provided the basis for estimating nucleated cell counts. The data were produced by immunoSEQ multiplex PCR, yet TCRdb's version contains in-frame clones alone and is incomplete. That table supplies the V and J calls and clone size; D and trimming were determined from the DNA. The table shows around 26,000 clones, with approximately 91% occurring only once.

Sequenced material: peripheral blood. The origin of this receptor is a man between 65 and 85 years old with active COVID-19. This chain joins TRBV2 and TRBJ2-5; TRBD1 is a possible D gene (5 bases). CDR3 in amino acids: CASRKGLGETQYF. The DNA of the CDR3 is TGTGCCAGCAGGAAGGGGTTGGGAGAGACCCAGTACTTC.